A single sample is the source of the 22 T cell receptor beta chains below, sequenced in a study of identical twins. From the 5' RACE reads, TCRdb called clonotypes with MiXCR, one entry per CDR3 protein. The data show roughly 500,000 distinct CDR3 sequences, roughly a fifth seen once. The same data also contributed to another study, on T cells expressing NK-cell markers.

The sequencing sample was made of CD4+ T cells sorted from blood. These TCRs come from a woman younger than 35 in good health.

The CDR3 reads CSARSTGGVSEQYF. CDR3 sequence (DNA): TGCAGTGCCCGGTCGACTGGGGGGGTCAGCGAGCAGTACTTC. The V call is TRBV20-1, the J call TRBJ2-7; 7 nucleotides match TRBD2. Per germline, CDR1 DFQATT and CDR2 SNEGSKA (reference sequence). With 6 bases clipped from V and 6 bases from J, the junction kept 14 bases outside the gene matches. The CDR3 is 14 amino acids.

This clonotype was recorded a few times. The chain has TRBV12-3 or TRBV12-4 and TRBJ1-3, with D possibly matching TRBD1 (5 bases). This CDR3 has 16 residues. With 5 bases removed from V and 2 bases from J, the gap between germline ends came to 16 bases. The CDR3: CASSPIQGGAGNTIYF. In nucleotides, the CDR3 is TGTGCCAGCAGTCCGATTCAGGGAGGTGCTGGAAACACCATATATTTT.

This clonotype has only a few counts. The chain couples TRBV5-4 to TRBJ2-2; D is uncertain. V was cut by 3 bases and J by 5 bases, with 5 bases left in between. Germline loops: CDR1 SGHNT, CDR2 YYREEE (reference sequence). This CDR3 contains 12 residues. CDR3 nucleotides: TGTGCCAGCAGCTGGGGTACCGGGGAGCTGTTTTTT. It codes for CASSWGTGELFF. The variable domain in full, with the rest retrieved from reference TRBV5-4 and TRBJ2-2, is ETGVTQSPTHLIKTRGQQVTLRCSSQSGHNTVSWYQQALGQGPQFIFQYYREEENGRGNFPPRFSGLQFPNYSSELNVNALELDDSALYLCASSWGTGELFFGEGSRLTVL.

The genes are TRBV20-1 and TRBJ2-1; 10 positions match TRBD2. V shed 6 bases, J shed 7 bases, and the junction held 12 bases outside the gene matches. Germline CDR1 DFQATT, CDR2 SNEGSKA (reference sequence). This CDR3 comprises 15 residues. Written as DNA, the CDR3 is TGCAGTGCCCAAAGCTCGGGACTAGCGCGGAATGAGCAGTTCTTC. Translated, it gives CSAQSSGLARNEQFF.

The chain joins TRBV29-1 to TRBJ2-1; weak D call: TRBD2 (5 bases). CDR1 is SQVTM and CDR2 is ANQGSEA in the germline V gene. V lost 4 bases and J 10 bases, leaving 14 bases between the germline ends. This CDR3 is built from 12 residues. The CDR3 spells CSVVKGGGEQFF. The CDR3, as DNA: TGCAGCGTTGTCAAAGGAGGCGGAGAGCAGTTCTTC.

This clonotype was counted only a few times. The chain is built from TRBV12-3 or TRBV12-4 and TRBJ2-5, with 13 bases lining up with TRBD2. After removal of 6 bases from V and 5 bases from J, the junction contained 6 bases not matched to a gene. The CDR3 has 15 residues. The CDR3 region has the DNA TGTGCCAGCAGAACTAGCGGGGGGGCCGGGGAGACCCAGTACTTC. Its protein is CASRTSGGAGETQYF.

The rearrangement uses TRBV4-2 and TRBJ2-7, with 13 bases identical to TRBD2. The CDR3 is 15 amino acids. Trimming took 11 bases from V and 4 from J; bases not matched to a gene: 11. Germline V gene sequence: CDR1 LGHNA, CDR2 YNFKEQ. DNA for the CDR3: TGTGCCTGCTGCCAAGGACTAGCGGGAGAATACGAGCAGTACTTC. This gives the protein CACCQGLAGEYEQYF.

This clonotype was recorded many times. The chain employs TRBV20-1 and TRBJ1-6, with TRBD1 as a possible D gene (5 bases). This CDR3 region has 15 residues. CDR1 and CDR2 (germline): DFQATT, SNEGSKA (reference sequence). V was cut by 6 bases and J by 5 bases, with 17 bases left in between. The CDR3 reads CSAKTGDRDNSPLHF. CDR3 DNA: TGCAGTGCCAAAACGGGGGATCGGGATAATTCACCCCTCCACTTT.

This clonotype was counted only a few times. The chain has TRBV9 and TRBJ1-2; D is possibly TRBD1 (6 bases). CDR1 and CDR2 from the germline V gene are SGDLS and YYNGEE. V lost 7 bases to trimming and J lost 6 bases, with 13 bases between them. The length of the CDR3 is 12 residues. In DNA form, the CDR3 reads TGTGCCAGCGTCAGGGGCAGGGATGGCTACACCTTC. It encodes CASVRGRDGYTF.

This clonotype was recorded a few times. This rearrangement joins TRBV12-3 or TRBV12-4 to TRBJ2-7; D unclear. This CDR3 region has 14 residues. Trimming left V 5 bases short and J 2 bases short, with 13 bases between. The CDR3: CASSRSLPPYEQYF. The CDR3 DNA reads TGTGCCAGCAGTCGGAGTTTACCTCCCTACGAGCAGTACTTC.

The sample holds a few counts of this clonotype. The rearrangement uses TRBV7-9 and TRBJ2-4, with 8 bases identical to TRBD1. This CDR3 has 14 amino acids. CDR1 is SEHNR, CDR2 FQNEAQ, per germline (reference sequence). V was clipped by 3 bases and J by 7 bases; unmatched bases: 5. The DNA of the CDR3 is TGTGCCAGCAGCTTGTCAGGGGGCAGGAACATTCAGTACTTC. Its translation is CASSLSGGRNIQYF.

CDR3 amino acids: CASSQALLRGSTEAFF. For the CDR3, the DNA is TGTGCCAGCAGCCAAGCCTTGTTAAGGGGTAGCACTGAAGCTTTCTTT. V gene TRBV3-1 combines with J gene TRBJ1-1; possibly TRBD1 for D (5 bases). The CDR3 is 16 amino acids. The germline CDR1 and CDR2 sequences are LGHDT and YNNKEL (reference sequence). V was cut by 1 base and J by 4 bases, with 16 bases left in between.

V is TRBV6-5 and J is TRBJ2-7, with a weak D call TRBD2 (6 bases). Germline V gene sequence: CDR1 MNHEY, CDR2 SVGAGI. Trimming took off 0 bases at V and 2 bases at J, with 17 bases between the two ends. CDR3 length equals 17 residues. For the CDR3, the DNA is TGTGCCAGCAGTTACTCTACGGTCGGGAGTTCAACCTACGAGCAGTACTTC. Amino acids: CASSYSTVGSSTYEQYF.

The chain couples TRBV3-1 to TRBJ2-7, with D uncertain. This CDR3 contains 11 residues. Trimming cost V 8 bases and J 0 bases, with 5 bases left between them. Germline CDR1 and CDR2: LGHDT and YNNKEL (reference sequence). CDR3 bases: TGTGCCAGCTCTGTCTCCTACGAGCAGTACTTC. The encoded protein is CASSVSYEQYF.

This clonotype has a handful of counts. This chain links TRBV5-1 with TRBJ2-3; D uncertain. Germline CDR1 and CDR2: SGHRS and YFSETQ. The CDR3 sequence is 16 residues long. Trimming took 1 base from V and 4 from J, leaving 16 bases between them. In DNA form, the CDR3 reads TGCGCCAGCAGCTTGCCCTCCGGAGTTTCATCAGATACGCAGTATTTT. It encodes CASSLPSGVSSDTQYF.

The rearrangement uses TRBV6-5 and TRBJ2-7; 12 bases align to TRBD2. The J segment lost 0 bases and the V segment lost 2 bases, leaving 2 bases of the junction unmatched. This CDR3 region has 16 residues. Germline V gene data show CDR1 as MNHEY and CDR2 as SVGAGI. CDR3 loop: CASSYGLAGSSYEQYF. For the CDR3, the DNA is TGTGCCAGCAGTTACGGACTAGCGGGGAGCTCCTACGAGCAGTACTTC.

This clonotype was counted at least ten times. The rearrangement uses TRBV12-3 or TRBV12-4 and TRBJ2-7, with 7 bases that match TRBD2. The CDR3 extends over 15 amino acids. J was trimmed by 5 bases and V by 7 bases; bases with no gene match: 14. CDR3 sequence (DNA): TGTGCCAGCACCCCCCCTAGCGGTAGACGCAACGAGCAGTACTTC. Translating it yields CASTPPSGRRNEQYF.

The chain joins TRBV7-9 to TRBJ2-5, with TRBD2 as a possible D gene (5 bases). Germline loops: CDR1 SEHNR, CDR2 FQNEAQ (reference sequence). This CDR3 is 15 amino acids long. Deletions cut 1 base from V and 3 bases from J, with 12 bases between. The CDR3 is CASSLGGPGKETQYF. The CDR3 region has the DNA TGTGCCAGCAGCTTAGGAGGTCCGGGAAAAGAGACCCAGTACTTC.

The table lists this clonotype with many counts. The chain links TRBV7-2 to TRBJ1-2, with D unresolved. The CDR3 sequence is 12 residues long. V was shortened by 1 base and J by 5 bases, with 5 bases between the two germline ends. Germline CDR1 is SGHTA and CDR2 is FQGNSA. The CDR3 nucleotides read TGTGCCAGCAGCTTAGACGGGTATGGCTACACCTTC. Its protein is CASSLDGYGYTF.

This clonotype was detected a few times. CDR3 amino acids: CASSENVDQPQHF. Written as DNA, the CDR3 is TGCGCCAGCAGCGAAAACGTGGATCAGCCCCAGCATTTT. The chain carries TRBV5-1 and TRBJ1-5, with unresolved D. CDR3 length: 13 residues. With 4 bases removed from V and 5 bases from J, the gap between germline ends came to 10 bases. Germline CDR1 and CDR2: SGHRS and YFSETQ.

V gene TRBV4-3 combines with J gene TRBJ2-1; 7 nucleotides align to TRBD2. The germline CDR1 and CDR2 sequences are LGHNA and YSLEER. The CDR3 is 15 residues long. Trimming at V came to 3 bases and at J to 4 bases, leaving 6 bases not matched to a gene. CDR3 residues: CASSQGGPMYNEQFF. As DNA, the CDR3 is TGCGCCAGCAGCCAGGGAGGGCCAATGTACAATGAGCAGTTCTTC.

This sequence joins TRBV9 and TRBJ2-7, with D possibly TRBD2 on 6 matching bases. The CDR3 covers 15 residues. Germline lookup yields CDR1 SGDLS and CDR2 YYNGEE. The V end was cut by 0 bases, the J end by 4 bases, with 14 bases between. CDR3 nucleotides: TGTGCCAGCAGCGTAGCTACGTCGGAGGGGTACGAGCAGTACTTC. Its translation is CASSVATSEGYEQYF.